What follows are 25 T cell receptor beta chains derived from one specimen sequenced in a study of OX40 agonist ivuxolimab in advanced cancers. Clones were read by immunoSEQ multiplex PCR, and TCRdb kept only the in-frame ones, dropping some. The repertoire has nearly 110,000 clones, more than 85% of them found once; the top ten carry approximately 1.3%. This specimen consisted of CD4+ or CD8+ T cells sorted from blood, obtained in a trial of the OX40 agonist ivuxolimab. The receptors were gathered from an adult with an advanced solid tumor such as melanoma, head and neck, liver or kidney cancer.

The chain joins TRBV28 to TRBJ2-7; D is possibly TRBD2 (6 bases). V dropped 5 bases and J dropped 3 bases, with 14 bases sitting between them. The CDR3 spans 14 residues. Looked up from germline, CDR1 is MDHEN and CDR2 is SYDVKM. Here the CDR3 DNA reads TGTGCCAGCAGTGTAGCGGAGGGGTACTACGAGCAGTACTTC. This gives the protein CASSVAEGYYEQYF.

The chain uses TRBV19 and TRBJ1-6; possibly TRBD1 for D (6 bases). Looked up from germline, CDR1 is LNHDA and CDR2 is SQIVND (reference sequence). V was trimmed by 3 bases and J by 6 bases, leaving 12 bases between them. The CDR3 contains 15 residues. The CDR3 loop reads CASSIHRVANSPLHF. DNA of the CDR3: TGTGCCAGTAGTATCCACAGGGTGGCTAATTCACCCCTCCACTTT.

The chain has TRBV2 and TRBJ2-5; either TRBD1 or TRBD2 may supply D (5 bases each). The end of the DNA is better explained by TRBJ2-7, so the J call may be wrong. The CDR3 has 13 amino acids. CDR1 and CDR2 from the germline V gene are SNHLY and FYNNEI. The CDR3 sequence is CASSGGVAYEQYF. Written as DNA, the CDR3 is TGTGCCAGCAGTGGAGGGGTCGCGTACGAGCAGTACTTC.

The V and J genes are TRBV27 and TRBJ1-1, with D uncertain. This CDR3 is 15 amino acids long. The V end was cut by 2 bases, the J end by 0 bases, with 10 bases between. Germline CDR1 is MNHEY and CDR2 is SMNVEV (reference sequence). In DNA form, the CDR3 reads TGTGCCAGCAGTTTACAGCCGCCCATGAACACTGAAGCTTTCTTT. It encodes CASSLQPPMNTEAFF.

V is TRBV2 and J is TRBJ2-1; D is perhaps TRBD1 (6 bases). The CDR3 spans 17 residues. Trimming took 2 bases from V and 8 from J, leaving 22 bases between them. Germline V CDR1 and CDR2: SNHLY, FYNNEI. CDR3 DNA sequence: TGTGCCAGCAGTGAATGGGGCAGGGGAGTTTTGGGGTATGAGCAGTTCTTC. Translating it yields CASSEWGRGVLGYEQFF.

This clone was detected only once. The rearrangement links TRBV5-1 to TRBJ1-2, with 7 bases fitting TRBD1. Trimming cost V 0 bases and J 8 bases; bases outside gene matches: 7. The germline CDR1 and CDR2 sequences are SGHRS and YFSETQ. The CDR3 has 14 amino acids. CDR3 loop: CASSLAGQVGGYTF. The CDR3 DNA sequence: TGCGCCAGCAGCTTGGCCGGACAGGTCGGCGGCTACACCTTC. Based on the CDR3 plus reference TRBV5-1 and TRBJ1-2, the full variable domain is KAGVTQTPRYLIKTRGQQVTLSCSPISGHRSVSWYQQTPGQGLQFLFEYFSETQRNKGNFPGRFSGRQFSNSRSEMNVSTLELGDSALYLCASSLAGQVGGYTFGSGTRLTVV.

The chain has TRBV5-6 and TRBJ2-7; TRBD1 matches at 7 bases. The CDR3 extends over 14 amino acids. Trimming took 0 bases from V and 5 from J; bases not matched to a gene: 5. CDR1 and CDR2 from the germline V gene are SGHDT and YYEEEE. CDR3 DNA: TGTGCCAGCAGCTTGGGACAGGGTAACCACGAGCAGTACTTC. Its translation: CASSLGQGNHEQYF.

The chain carries TRBV29-1 and TRBJ2-3; D gene unclear. CDR3 length: 11 residues. Trimming cost V 7 bases and J 3 bases, with 8 bases left between them. Germline V gene lookup returns CDR1 SQVTM and CDR2 ANQGSEA. Written as DNA, the CDR3 is TGCAGCGCCGCCGGGACAGATACGCAGTATTTT. As protein: CSAAGTDTQYF.

V and J are TRBV6-6 and TRBJ1-1; 7 positions match TRBD1. The CDR3 has 13 residues. Germline CDR1 reads MNHNY; CDR2 reads SVGAGI (reference sequence). V lost 4 bases, J lost 5 bases, and 4 bases stayed unmatched. The CDR3 DNA reads TGTGCCAGCAGTTCAGGGGGGAGAACTGAAGCTTTCTTT. This sequence encodes CASSSGGRTEAFF.

V and J are TRBV28 and TRBJ2-3; TRBD2 matches at 16 bases. Germline assignment: CDR1 MDHEN and CDR2 SYDVKM. The V and J ends lost 6 bases and 2 bases, in that order; junction bases with no gene match: 5. The CDR3 extends over 17 amino acids. CDR3 sequence: CASRGTSGRDLTDTQYF. DNA for the CDR3: TGTGCCAGCAGAGGGACTAGCGGGAGGGACCTCACAGATACGCAGTATTTT.

In its sample, this clone was seen once. The genes are TRBV19 and TRBJ2-7; D gene uncertain. Germline CDR1 reads LNHDA; CDR2 reads SQIVND (reference sequence). Trimming shortened V by 3 bases and J by 5 bases, and 8 bases separated the two germline ends. The CDR3 has 12 amino acids. The CDR3 reads CASSISRDEQYF. The CDR3 DNA reads TGTGCCAGTAGTATCTCCCGGGACGAGCAGTACTTC. Full variable domain (rest looked up from reference TRBV19 and TRBJ2-7): DGGITQSPKYLFRKEGQNVTLSCEQNLNHDAMYWYRQDPGQGLRLIYYSQIVNDFQKGDIAEGYSVSREKKESFPLTVTSAQKNPTAFYLCASSISRDEQYFGPGTRLTVT.

The chain carries TRBV6-6 and TRBJ2-7, with D possibly being TRBD1 (5 bases). CDR1 is MNHNY and CDR2 is SVGAGI in the germline V gene (reference sequence). This CDR3 has 13 residues. The V and J ends lost 0 bases and 7 bases respectively, with 10 bases between them. The CDR3 spells CASSYSGAVEQYF. CDR3 sequence (DNA): TGTGCCAGCAGTTACTCAGGGGCGGTGGAGCAGTACTTC.

V is TRBV7-2 and J is TRBJ1-2; weak D call: TRBD1 (6 bases). Germline V gene lookup returns CDR1 SGHTA and CDR2 FQGNSA. Trimming left V 7 bases short and J 5 bases short, with 20 bases between. The CDR3 extends over 15 amino acids. The CDR3 nucleotides read TGTGCCAGCACCCTGGGGGGGGCAGGGCAATATGGCTACACCTTC. As protein: CASTLGGAGQYGYTF. The complete variable domain, with remaining parts taken from reference TRBV7-2 and TRBJ1-2, reads GAGVSQSPSNKVTEKGKDVELRCDPISGHTALYWYRQSLGQGLEFLIYFQGNSAPDKSGLPSDRFSAERTGGSVSTLTIQRTQQEDSAVYLCASTLGGAGQYGYTFGSGTRLTVV.

The chain has TRBV29-1 and TRBJ2-7, with a tentative D call TRBD1 (5 bases). Per the germline V gene, CDR1 is SQVTM and CDR2 is ANQGSEA. CDR3 length equals 11 residues. Trimming shortened V by 6 bases and J by 3 bases, and 9 bases separated the two germline ends. CDR3 loop: CSVTRGYEQYF. The CDR3, as DNA: TGCAGCGTAACAAGGGGCTACGAGCAGTACTTC.

This sequence joins TRBV7-2 and TRBJ1-2; D is undetermined. The V gene lost 1 base and the J gene lost 6 bases, with 6 bases spanning the gap. Germline loops: CDR1 SGHTA, CDR2 FQGNSA. The CDR3 is made up of 12 amino acids. The CDR3 region is CASSLEGNGYTF. CDR3 bases: TGTGCCAGCAGCTTAGAGGGAAATGGCTACACCTTC.

This chain connects TRBV9 to TRBJ1-1; the D is unclear. The CDR3 runs 15 residues. Trimming removed 2 bases at V and 3 bases at J, with 14 bases between. Germline CDR1 is SGDLS and CDR2 is YYNGEE. As DNA, the CDR3 is TGTGCCAGCAGCGTGAGTGAAGTTAGGGACACTGAAGCTTTCTTT. Its protein product is CASSVSEVRDTEAFF.

This rearrangement joins TRBV5-1 to TRBJ1-4; D is possibly TRBD1 (6 bases). The CDR3 length is 15 residues. Looked up from germline, CDR1 is SGHRS and CDR2 is YFSETQ. Trimming took 0 bases from V and 8 from J, leaving 14 bases between them. This CDR3 is CASSLARQGREKLFF. Written as DNA, the CDR3 is TGCGCCAGCAGCTTGGCCCGGCAGGGGAGGGAAAAACTGTTTTTT.

The V and J genes are TRBV10-3 and TRBJ1-3; no definite D call. Germline V gene data show CDR1 as ENHRY and CDR2 as SYGVKD. V was pared by 3 bases and J by 4 bases, with 4 bases between. The CDR3 loop spans 12 amino acids. The DNA for the CDR3 is TGTGCCATCAGTGATAGAGGAAACACCATATATTTT. Translating gives CAISDRGNTIYF.

V is TRBV21-1 and J is TRBJ1-3; no DNA check was done on the table's D call, TRBD1. TRBV21-1 is flagged as a pseudogene. This CDR3 is 18 amino acids long. CDR3 protein: CASSKSRTGRCSGNTIYF. The CDR3 DNA sequence: TGTGCCAGCAGCAAAAGCCGGACAGGCCGATGCTCTGGAAACACCATATATTTT.

V is TRBV19 and J is TRBJ2-7; tentatively, D is TRBD1 or TRBD2 (5 bases each). CDR1 is LNHDA, CDR2 SQIVND, per germline (reference sequence). V was cut by 4 bases and J by 2 bases, with 9 bases left in between. This CDR3 has 13 amino acids. The CDR3 nucleotides are TGTGCCAGTAGTAGGGACGGAACCTACGAGCAGTACTTC. This encodes CASSRDGTYEQYF.

This chain connects TRBV5-4 to TRBJ1-4; D gene uncertain. CDR3 length: 12 residues. V was shortened by 2 bases and J by 8 bases, with 7 bases between the two germline ends. Germline V gene data show CDR1 as SGHNT and CDR2 as YYREEE (reference sequence). CDR3 DNA sequence: TGTGCCAGCAGCTTCTACGCCGAAAAACTGTTTTTT. The encoded protein is CASSFYAEKLFF.

The CDR3 DNA sequence: TGTGCCAGCAGTTTATTCTTTCGGCTAGAGGAGCAGTACTTC. It specifies CASSLFFRLEEQYF. V and J are TRBV28 and TRBJ2-7; D remains unclear. The CDR3 consists of 14 residues. The germline V gene encodes CDR1 MDHEN and CDR2 SYDVKM. V lost 1 base and J 7 bases, leaving 14 bases between the germline ends.

The rearrangement uses TRBV28 and TRBJ2-3; D may match TRBD1 or TRBD2 (5 bases each). This CDR3 has 13 residues. The germline V gene has CDR1 MDHEN and CDR2 SYDVKM. Trimming took off 4 bases at V and 9 bases at J, with 14 bases between the two ends. CDR3 in DNA: TGTGCCAGCAGTTACTTTGGGACGAGGACGCAGTATTTT. Protein: CASSYFGTRTQYF. Combining the CDR3 with reference TRBV28 and TRBJ2-3 gives the whole variable domain DVKVTQSSRYLVKRTGEKVFLECVQDMDHENMFWYRQDPGLGLRLIYFSYDVKMKEKGDIPEGYSVSREKKERFSLILESASTNQTSMYLCASSYFGTRTQYFGPGTRLTVL.

The chain couples TRBV30 to TRBJ2-7, with TRBD1 identical over 9 bases. The ends lost 3 bases at V and 1 base at J; junction bases unmatched: 4. The CDR3 totals 14 residues. Germline values: CDR1 GTSNPN, CDR2 SVGIG (reference sequence). DNA for the CDR3: TGTGCCTGGAGATTACAGGGGGCTTCCTACGAGCAGTACTTC. Amino acid sequence: CAWRLQGASYEQYF.

The CDR3 reads CASSDGRVGYNEQFF. CDR3 nucleotide sequence: TGTGCCAGCAGTGATGGGCGAGTGGGCTACAATGAGCAGTTCTTC. The chain links TRBV6-4 to TRBJ2-1, with D unclear. The germline V gene has CDR1 MRHNA and CDR2 SNTAGT. This CDR3 spans 15 amino acids. The germline V and J ends were trimmed by 3 bases and 3 bases, with 12 bases remaining between them.